These 16 T cell receptor beta chains were sequenced from one sample in a study of blood T cells in healthy people across ages (dated by TCRdb to about 2015). Library method: 5' RACE. The instrument given in TCRdb is Illumina HiSeq 2500. A second roughly 6 to 11 cycle PCR used a sample-barcoded 5' primer and a J-beta primer mix. The public reads were run again by TCRdb, first through fastp at Q25 and then through MiXCR, and only productive beta chains were kept. Each CDR3 protein appears once, grouped with its most common genes and DNA. The sample contains hundreds of thousands of distinct CDR3 sequences, 25% to 35% of them found a single time. Together, the top ten hold around 16% of the sample. The sequenced sample consisted of blood. The receptors here all came from a woman aged 80 or older in good health.

In this sample, this clonotype turned up many times. This chain connects TRBV6-2 or TRBV6-3 to TRBJ2-1; 11 positions match TRBD2. This CDR3 spans 15 amino acids. J lost 6 bases, V lost 4 bases, and 5 bases had no gene match. The germline CDR1 and CDR2 sequences are MNHEY and SVGEGT. CDR3 nucleotides: TGTGCCAGCAGTTCTCTAGCGGGGGGAATCAATGAGCAGTTCTTC. Its protein is CASSSLAGGINEQFF.

This clonotype was picked up many times. A much larger clone lies one base from this, so it may be a read error. This chain links TRBV10-3 with TRBJ2-2; the D gene is possibly TRBD2 (5 bases). Per the germline V gene, CDR1 is ENHRY and CDR2 is SYGVKD. The CDR3 has 15 residues. The CDR3 loop reads CAISGSVANTGERFF. The CDR3 DNA follows: TGTGCCATCAGTGGCTCGGTCGCGAACACCGGGGAGCGGTTTTTT.

This clonotype was seen at least ten times. The V call is TRBV6-2 or TRBV6-3, the J call TRBJ2-3; 8 bases line up with TRBD2. This CDR3 is 17 amino acids long. Germline V CDR1 and CDR2: MNHEY, SVGEGT. Trimming cost V 0 bases and J 3 bases; bases outside gene matches: 8. Here the CDR3 reads CASSYSSQRGPTDTQYF. The CDR3 nucleotides are TGTGCCAGCAGTTACTCGTCCCAGCGGGGGCCTACAGATACGCAGTATTTT.

In regard to this clonotype: A much larger clone is a single base away; this may be a read error. The chain combines TRBV29-1 with TRBJ2-5, with D perhaps matching TRBD1 (6 bases). This CDR3 has 13 amino acids. Germline V gene data show CDR1 as SQVTM and CDR2 as ANQGSEA. V shed 3 bases and J shed 11 bases, with 19 bases lying between them. CDR3 in amino acids: CSVDWQPGDEQYF. The CDR3 DNA is TGCAGCGTTGATTGGCAGCCAGGGGATGAGCAGTACTTC. The complete variable domain, with remaining parts taken from reference TRBV29-1 and TRBJ2-5, reads SAVISQKPSRDICQRGTSLTIQCQVDSQVTMMFWYRQQPGQSLTLIATANQGSEATYESGFVIDKFPISRPNLTFSTLTVSNMSPEDSSIYLCSVDWQPGDEQYFGPGTRLLVL.

The gene calls are TRBV15 and TRBJ1-3, with D hard to call. This CDR3 spans 12 amino acids. V was clipped by 3 bases and J by 4 bases, with 4 bases between them. Germline-derived CDR1 and CDR2 are LNHNV and YYDKDF (reference sequence). CDR3 in DNA: TGTGCCACCAGCAGTGCCGGAAACACCATATATTTT. Its translation: CATSSAGNTIYF.

As regards this clonotype: A read error is possible here, since a much larger clone lies one base away. This chain links TRBV3-1 with TRBJ2-5; possibly TRBD2 for D (6 bases). V dropped 7 bases and J dropped 11 bases, with 20 bases sitting between them. Germline values: CDR1 LGHDT, CDR2 YNNKEL (reference sequence). The length of the CDR3 is 13 residues. CDR3 region: CASTRGSGGEQYF. In DNA, the CDR3 is TGTGCCAGCACCCGTGGGTCCGGGGGTGAGCAGTACTTC.

This clonotype was recorded many times. The genes are TRBV29-1 and TRBJ1-1; 7 positions match TRBD1. After removal of 7 bases from V and 2 bases from J, the junction contained 4 bases not matched to a gene. Germline V lookup: CDR1 SQVTM, CDR2 ANQGSEA. This CDR3 contains 12 residues. The CDR3 sequence is CSAGTENTEAFF. In DNA, the CDR3 is TGCAGCGCCGGGACAGAAAACACTGAAGCTTTCTTT.

This clonotype has at least ten counts. The chain combines TRBV7-8 with TRBJ1-2; D uncertain. The V end was cut by 4 bases, the J end by 8 bases, with 14 bases between. This CDR3 spans 13 amino acids. Germline V gene lookup returns CDR1 SGHVS and CDR2 FQNEAQ. CDR3 coding DNA: TGTGCCAGCAGCTCCACGGTGGGCGGGGGCTACACCTTC. It yields the protein CASSSTVGGGYTF.

This clonotype was detected ten times or more. This chain links TRBV20-1 with TRBJ1-4; D not certain. V lost 1 base, J lost 0 bases, and 9 bases lay in between. Per germline, CDR1 DFQATT and CDR2 SNEGSKA (reference sequence). This CDR3 spans 15 amino acids. The CDR3 DNA reads TGCAGTGCTAGAGCTATGGCTTCAACTAATGAAAAACTGTTTTTT. This translates into CSARAMASTNEKLFF.

There are many counts of this clonotype. This sequence joins TRBV6-1 and TRBJ1-5; maybe TRBD1 (5 bases). V lost 8 bases and J 4 bases, leaving 18 bases between the germline ends. Germline CDR1 and CDR2: MNHNS and SASEGT. The CDR3 loop spans 15 amino acids. The CDR3 spells CASLEGGAGNQPQHF. DNA for the CDR3: TGTGCCAGCTTAGAAGGAGGGGCGGGGAATCAGCCCCAGCATTTT.

This clonotype was observed at least ten times. This rearrangement joins TRBV20-1 to TRBJ1-2; 7 bases are shared with TRBD1. Germline-derived CDR1 and CDR2 are DFQATT and SNEGSKA (reference sequence). V dropped 5 bases and J dropped 5; count of bases not matched to a gene: 5. The CDR3 is made up of 12 amino acids. Here the CDR3 DNA reads TGCAGTGCTGCTACAGGGGATTATGGCTACACCTTC. Encoded protein: CSAATGDYGYTF.

Concerning this clonotype itself: A much more abundant neighbour one base away suggests this may be a read error. This sequence joins TRBV27 and TRBJ1-2; D is possibly TRBD1 (6 bases). V lost 6 bases and J lost 6, with 14 bases in between. The CDR3 extends over 13 amino acids. Germline V gene lookup returns CDR1 MNHEY and CDR2 SMNVEV (reference sequence). The CDR3 DNA reads TGTGCCAGCAGCCGCAGGGGCCGGGATGGCTACACCTTC. It specifies CASSRRGRDGYTF.

This clonotype was found once. Being one base from a much bigger clone, this may be a read error. The gene calls are TRBV4-1 and TRBJ2-1; D possibly matches TRBD1 or TRBD2 (5 bases each). V was trimmed by 4 bases and J by 15 bases, leaving 19 bases between them. This CDR3 has 13 amino acids. The germline V gene has CDR1 MGHRA and CDR2 YSYEKL. The CDR3 DNA reads TGCGCCAGCAGCCGTCCCAACGGGGCATGGCCGTTCTTC. It translates to CASSRPNGAWPFF.

The table lists this clonotype with many counts. This chain connects TRBV14 to TRBJ2-3, with D unresolved. This CDR3 region has 12 residues. Germline V gene lookup returns CDR1 SGHDN and CDR2 FVKESK. Trimming removed 4 bases at V and 5 bases at J, with 7 bases between. CDR3 DNA sequence: TGTGCCAGCAGCCCCTCGATAGATACGCAGTATTTT. This sequence encodes CASSPSIDTQYF.

This clonotype occurred many times. The V and J genes are TRBV15 and TRBJ2-5, with TRBD1 as a possible D gene (6 bases). This CDR3 has 14 amino acids. Germline loops: CDR1 LNHNV, CDR2 YYDKDF (reference sequence). Trimming took 4 bases from V and 2 from J, leaving 11 bases between them. For the CDR3, the DNA is TGTGCCACCAGCAAAGGACAGTTTCAAGAGACCCAGTACTTC. This translates into CATSKGQFQETQYF.

This clonotype was observed a handful of times. The junction departs from the called germline gene at one end, perhaps through a read error. The chain combines TRBV12-3 or TRBV12-4 with TRBJ2-3; 16 nucleotides align to TRBD2. CDR3 size: 19 residues. CDR3 nucleotides: TGTGCCAGCAGTCCAGTGGGGACTAGCGGGGGGGGGAGCACAGATGCGCAGTATTTT. Residues: CASSPVGTSGGGSTDAQYF.